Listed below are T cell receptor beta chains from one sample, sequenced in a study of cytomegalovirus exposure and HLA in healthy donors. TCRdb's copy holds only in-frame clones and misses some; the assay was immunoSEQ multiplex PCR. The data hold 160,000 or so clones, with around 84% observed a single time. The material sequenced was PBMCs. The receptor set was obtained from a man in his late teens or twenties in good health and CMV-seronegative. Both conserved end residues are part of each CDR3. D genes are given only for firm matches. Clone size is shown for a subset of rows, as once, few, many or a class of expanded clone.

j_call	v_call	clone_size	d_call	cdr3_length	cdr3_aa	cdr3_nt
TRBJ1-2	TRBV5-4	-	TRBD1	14	CASSLRGLVYGYTF	TGTGCCAGCAGCTTAAGGGGGCTGGTCTATGGCTACACCTTC
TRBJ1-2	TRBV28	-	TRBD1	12	CASRPTGHGYTF	TGTGCCAGCCGTCCGACAGGGCATGGCTACACCTTC
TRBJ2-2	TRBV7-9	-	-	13	CASRTGNTGELFF	TGTGCCAGCAGGACAGGGAACACCGGGGAGCTGTTTTTT
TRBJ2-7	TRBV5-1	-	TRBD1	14	CASATGTGDYEQYF	TGCGCCAGCGCCACCGGGACAGGGGACTACGAGCAGTACTTC
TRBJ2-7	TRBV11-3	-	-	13	CASSLIPGMEQYF	TGTGCCAGCAGCTTAATACCAGGGATGGAGCAGTACTTC
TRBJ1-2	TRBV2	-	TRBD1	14	CASRVDRGNYGYTF	TGTGCCAGCAGAGTTGACAGGGGAAACTATGGCTACACCTTC
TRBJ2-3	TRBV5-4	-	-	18	CASSPRGGGPSSTDTQYF	TGTGCCAGCAGCCCCCGTGGGGGAGGCCCCTCTAGCACAGATACGCAGTATTTT
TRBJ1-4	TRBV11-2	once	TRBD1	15	CASSQGTGRNEKLFF	TGTGCCAGCAGCCAGGGGACAGGTCGGAATGAAAAACTGTTTTTT
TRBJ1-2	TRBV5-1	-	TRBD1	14	CASSGDRPNYGYTF	TGCGCCAGCAGCGGGGACAGGCCGAACTATGGCTACACCTTC
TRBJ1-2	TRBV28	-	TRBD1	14	CASRATGVGYGYTF	TGTGCCAGCAGAGCTACAGGGGTAGGCTATGGCTACACCTTC
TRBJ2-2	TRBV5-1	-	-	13	CASSLRGFGELFF	TGCGCCAGCAGCTTGAGGGGATTCGGGGAGCTGTTTTTT
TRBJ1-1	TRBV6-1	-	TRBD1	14	CASSSKGQGVEAFF	TGTGCCAGCAGTTCGAAAGGACAGGGTGTTGAAGCTTTCTTT
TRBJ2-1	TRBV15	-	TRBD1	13	CATSRDDRGIQFF	TGTGCCACCAGCAGAGATGACAGGGGGATACAGTTCTTC
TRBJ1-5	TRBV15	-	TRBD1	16	CATSRGWQGVNQPQHF	TGTGCCACCAGCAGAGGTTGGCAGGGGGTAAATCAGCCCCAGCATTTT
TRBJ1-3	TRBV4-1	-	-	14	CASSQARAGNTIYF	TGCGCCAGCAGCCAAGCCAGGGCTGGGAACACCATATATTTT
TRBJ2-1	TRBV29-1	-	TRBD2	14	CSVWTRQSYNEQFF	TGCAGCGTTTGGACTAGGCAGTCCTACAATGAGCAGTTCTTC
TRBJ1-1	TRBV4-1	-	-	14	CASSQEQADTEAFF	TGCGCCAGCAGCCAAGAGCAGGCCGACACTGAAGCTTTCTTT
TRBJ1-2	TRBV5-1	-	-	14	CASSLGTVKLGYTF	TGCGCCAGCAGCTTGGGTACAGTGAAGCTTGGCTACACCTTC
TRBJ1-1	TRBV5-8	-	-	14	CASSLWGGNTEAFF	TGTGCCAGCAGCTTGTGGGGGGGGAACACTGAAGCTTTCTTT
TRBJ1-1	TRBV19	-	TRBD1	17	CASSMFRTGARDTEAFF	TGTGCCAGTAGTATGTTCCGGACAGGGGCGAGGGACACTGAAGCTTTCTTT
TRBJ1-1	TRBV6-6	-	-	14	CASSYSWELTEAFF	TGTGCCAGCAGTTATTCGTGGGAGCTCACTGAAGCTTTCTTT
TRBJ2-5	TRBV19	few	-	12	CAILGAQETQYF	TGTGCCATCCTAGGAGCCCAAGAGACCCAGTACTTC
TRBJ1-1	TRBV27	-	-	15	CASSLTGGLNTEAFF	TGTGCCAGCAGTTTAACAGGTGGTTTGAACACTGAAGCTTTCTTT
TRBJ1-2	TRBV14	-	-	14	CASSQEASLYGYTF	TGTGCCAGCAGCCAAGAGGCCAGTCTCTATGGCTACACCTTC
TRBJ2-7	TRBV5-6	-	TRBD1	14	CASRPGQGAYEQYF	TGTGCCAGCAGACCCGGACAGGGGGCCTACGAGCAGTACTTC
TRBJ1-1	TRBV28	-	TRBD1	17	CASSLELTGGARTEAFF	TGTGCCAGCAGTTTAGAACTCACAGGGGGCGCGAGGACTGAAGCTTTCTTT
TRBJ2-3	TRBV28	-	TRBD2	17	CASSFRGTSPSTDTQYF	TGTGCCAGCAGTTTCAGAGGGACTAGCCCTAGCACAGATACGCAGTATTTT
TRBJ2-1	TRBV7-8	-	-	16	CASSPARGSSYNEQFF	TGTGCCAGCAGCCCCGCCCGGGGTAGCTCCTACAATGAGCAGTTCTTC